The source of this T cell receptor (beta chain) is a study of blood T cell repertoires in COVID-19. Study-level background: The United States, Italy and Spain supplied acute and convalescent COVID-19 samples. Sample material is recorded as cDNA or gDNA derived from T cells, B-cell-depleted T cells, or PBMCs.

Enrolled during active infection, Seattle patients were then followed longitudinally. Germline V gene sequence: CDR1 SSHAT, CDR2 FNYEAQ (reference sequence). This CDR3 has 15 amino acids. Only a few counts were recorded for this clone. At one of its ends the junction is not consistent with the germline gene, which may arise from a read error. In the source study's methods: Estimated nucleated cell counts came from reference gene primer amplification. This table comes from immunoSEQ multiplex PCR, and its TCRdb copy is limited to in-frame clones, with some not included. The D gene and trimming were derived from the DNA, and the V and J assignments and clone size from that table. Of about 300,000 clones in the sample, approximately 84% are singletons; the top ten hold over 1.3%.

V gene TRBV7-7 combines with J gene TRBJ2-3, with 12 bases that match TRBD1. The specimen was peripheral blood. This receptor was identified in a human donor with COVID-19, enrolled during active disease. The donor label of this sample is uncertain. This CDR3 is CASSSGTGGADTQYF. The CDR3 region has the DNA TGTGCTAGCAGCTCAGGGACAGGGGGCGCCGATACGCAGTATTTT. The variable domain in full, with the rest retrieved from reference TRBV7-7 and TRBJ2-3, is GAGVSQSPRYKVTKRGQDVTLRCDPISSHATLYWYQQALGQGPEFLTYFNYEAQPDKSGLPSDRFSAERPEGSISTLTIQRTEQRDSAMYRCASSSGTGGADTQYFGPGTRLTVL.